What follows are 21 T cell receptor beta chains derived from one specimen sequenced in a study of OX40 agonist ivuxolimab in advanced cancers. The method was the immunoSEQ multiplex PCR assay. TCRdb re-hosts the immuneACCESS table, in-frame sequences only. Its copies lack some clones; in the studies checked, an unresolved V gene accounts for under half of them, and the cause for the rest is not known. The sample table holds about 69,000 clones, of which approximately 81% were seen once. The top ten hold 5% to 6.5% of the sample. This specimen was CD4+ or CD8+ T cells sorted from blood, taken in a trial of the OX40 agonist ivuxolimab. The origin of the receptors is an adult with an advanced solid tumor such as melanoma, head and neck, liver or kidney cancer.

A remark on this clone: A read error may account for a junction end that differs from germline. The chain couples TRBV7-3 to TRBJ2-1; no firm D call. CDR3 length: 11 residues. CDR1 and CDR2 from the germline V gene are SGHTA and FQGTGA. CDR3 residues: CASSLSGPPVF. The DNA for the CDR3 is TGTGCCAGCAGCTTAAGCGGACCCCCGGTCTTC.

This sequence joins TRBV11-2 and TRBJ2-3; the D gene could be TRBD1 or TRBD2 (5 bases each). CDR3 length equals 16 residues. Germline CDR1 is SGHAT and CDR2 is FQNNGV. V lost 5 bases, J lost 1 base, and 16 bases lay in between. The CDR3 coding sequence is TGTGCCAGCAGCGTCTCCGGGACGTTCCGCACAGATACGCAGTATTTT. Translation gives CASSVSGTFRTDTQYF.

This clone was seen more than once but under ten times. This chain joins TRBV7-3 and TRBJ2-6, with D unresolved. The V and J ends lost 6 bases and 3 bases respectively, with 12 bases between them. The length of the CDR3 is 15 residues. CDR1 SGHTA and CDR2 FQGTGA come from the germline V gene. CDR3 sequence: CASRGLGNGANVLTF. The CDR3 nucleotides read TGTGCCAGCAGAGGTTTAGGGAATGGGGCCAACGTCCTGACTTTC.

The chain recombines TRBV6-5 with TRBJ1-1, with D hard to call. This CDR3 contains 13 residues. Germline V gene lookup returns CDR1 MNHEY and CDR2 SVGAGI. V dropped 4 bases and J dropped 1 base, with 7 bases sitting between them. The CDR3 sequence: CASSWVKNTEAFF. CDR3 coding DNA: TGTGCCAGCAGTTGGGTTAAGAACACTGAAGCTTTCTTT.

The CDR3 sequence: CASSNQGTNTEAFF. The CDR3 nucleotides are TGTGCCAGCAGCAACCAGGGAACGAACACTGAAGCTTTCTTT. This chain joins TRBV21-1 and TRBJ1-1; TRBD1 is the table's D call and was not checked against the DNA. TRBV21-1 corresponds to a pseudogene. The CDR3 loop spans 14 amino acids.

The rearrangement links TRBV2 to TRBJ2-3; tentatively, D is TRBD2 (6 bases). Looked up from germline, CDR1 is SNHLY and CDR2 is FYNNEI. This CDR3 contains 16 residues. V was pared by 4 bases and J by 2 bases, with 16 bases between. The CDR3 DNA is TGTGCCAGCAGTGCGTTAAGGACTACCTCCACAGATACGCAGTATTTT. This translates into CASSALRTTSTDTQYF.

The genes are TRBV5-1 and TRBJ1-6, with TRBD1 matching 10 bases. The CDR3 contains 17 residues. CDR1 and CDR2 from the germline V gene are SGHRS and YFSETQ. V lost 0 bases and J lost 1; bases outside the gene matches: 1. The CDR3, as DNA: TGCGCCAGCAGCTTGGGACAGGGGGCATCCTATAATTCACCCCTCCACTTT. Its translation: CASSLGQGASYNSPLHF.

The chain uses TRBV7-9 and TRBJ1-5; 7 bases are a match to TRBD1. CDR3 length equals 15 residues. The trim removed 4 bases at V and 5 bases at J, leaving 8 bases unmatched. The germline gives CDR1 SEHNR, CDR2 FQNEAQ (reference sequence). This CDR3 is CASSYPGQGDQPQHF. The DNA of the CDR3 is TGTGCCAGCAGCTATCCGGGGCAGGGGGATCAGCCCCAGCATTTT. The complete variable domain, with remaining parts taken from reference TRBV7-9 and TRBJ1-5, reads DTGVSQNPRHKITKRGQNVTFRCDPISEHNRLYWYRQTLGQGPEFLTYFQNEAQLEKSRLLSDRFSAERPKGSFSTLEIQRTEQGDSAMYLCASSYPGQGDQPQHFGDGTRLSIL.

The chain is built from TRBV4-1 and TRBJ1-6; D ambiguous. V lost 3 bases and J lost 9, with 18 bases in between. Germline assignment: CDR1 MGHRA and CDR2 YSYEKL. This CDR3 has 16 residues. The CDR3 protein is CASSHEGGLAVSPLHF. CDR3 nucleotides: TGCGCCAGCAGCCATGAGGGAGGGCTTGCCGTTTCACCCCTCCACTTT.

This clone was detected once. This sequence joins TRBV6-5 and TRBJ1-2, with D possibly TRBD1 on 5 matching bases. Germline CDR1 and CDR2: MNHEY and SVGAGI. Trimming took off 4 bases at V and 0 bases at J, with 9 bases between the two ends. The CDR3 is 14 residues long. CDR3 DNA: TGTGCCAGCAGTTCAAGACAGCCTAACTATGGCTACACCTTC. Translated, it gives CASSSRQPNYGYTF.

DNA of the CDR3: TGTGCCAGCAGCTTGGCGTCTACGGGTTCCTACGAGCAGTACTTC. Translated: CASSLASTGSYEQYF. This chain joins TRBV5-4 and TRBJ2-7, with no clear D. Germline lookup yields CDR1 SGHNT and CDR2 YYREEE (reference sequence). The V end was cut by 0 bases, the J end by 1 base, with 11 bases between. This CDR3 spans 15 amino acids.

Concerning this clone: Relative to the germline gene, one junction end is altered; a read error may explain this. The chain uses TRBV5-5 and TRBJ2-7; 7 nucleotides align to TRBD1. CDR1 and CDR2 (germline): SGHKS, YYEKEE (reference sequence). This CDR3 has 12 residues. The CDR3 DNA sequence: TGTGCCAGCAGCTTGGGGCCCGGGACAGATGACTTC. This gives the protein CASSLGPGTDDF.

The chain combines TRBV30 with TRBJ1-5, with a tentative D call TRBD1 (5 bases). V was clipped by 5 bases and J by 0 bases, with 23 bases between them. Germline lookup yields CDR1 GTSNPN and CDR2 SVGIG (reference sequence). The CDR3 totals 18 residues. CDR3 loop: CAWSPGPRPSYSNQPQHF. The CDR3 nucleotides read TGTGCCTGGTCCCCGGGACCCAGGCCCTCGTATAGCAATCAGCCCCAGCATTTT.

The chain's CDR3 is CASSPRQGYYTGELFF. In nucleotides, the CDR3 is TGTGCCAGTAGCCCACGACAGGGGTATTACACCGGGGAGCTGTTTTTT. This rearrangement joins TRBV19 to TRBJ2-2; 8 positions agree with TRBD1. Germline values: CDR1 LNHDA, CDR2 SQIVND (reference sequence). There are 16 residues in the CDR3. V shed 6 bases, J shed 3 bases, and the junction held 9 bases outside the gene matches.

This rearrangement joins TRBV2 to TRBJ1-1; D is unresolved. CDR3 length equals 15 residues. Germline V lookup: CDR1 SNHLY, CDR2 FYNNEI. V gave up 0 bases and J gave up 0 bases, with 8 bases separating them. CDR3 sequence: CASSEAERMNTEAFF. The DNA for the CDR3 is TGTGCCAGCAGTGAAGCAGAACGGATGAACACTGAAGCTTTCTTT.

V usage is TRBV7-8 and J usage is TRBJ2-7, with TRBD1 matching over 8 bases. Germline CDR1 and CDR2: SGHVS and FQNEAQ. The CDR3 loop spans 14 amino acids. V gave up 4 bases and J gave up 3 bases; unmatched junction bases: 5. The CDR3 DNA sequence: TGTGCCAGCAGCTCCGTCGGACAGGGCTACGAGCAGTACTTC. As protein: CASSSVGQGYEQYF.

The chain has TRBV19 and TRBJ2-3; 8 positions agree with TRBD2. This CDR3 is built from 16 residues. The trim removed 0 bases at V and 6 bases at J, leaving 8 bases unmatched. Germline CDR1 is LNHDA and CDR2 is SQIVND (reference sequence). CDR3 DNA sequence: TGTGCCAGTAGTATAGAGCGGGGGGATCGGGACGATACGCAGTATTTT. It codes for CASSIERGDRDDTQYF.

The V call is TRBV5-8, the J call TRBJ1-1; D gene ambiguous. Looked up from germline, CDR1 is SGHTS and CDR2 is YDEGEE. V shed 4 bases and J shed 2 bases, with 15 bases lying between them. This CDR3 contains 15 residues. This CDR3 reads CASSLGWGDNTEAFF. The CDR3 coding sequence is TGTGCCAGCAGCCTTGGATGGGGTGATAACACTGAAGCTTTCTTT.

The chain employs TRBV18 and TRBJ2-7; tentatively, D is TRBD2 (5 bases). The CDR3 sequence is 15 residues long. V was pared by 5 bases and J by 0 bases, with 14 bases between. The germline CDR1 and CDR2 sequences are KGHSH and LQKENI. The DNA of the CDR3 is TGTGCCAGCTCAGAGGAGGCTCCGGGCTCCTACGAGCAGTACTTC. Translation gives CASSEEAPGSYEQYF.

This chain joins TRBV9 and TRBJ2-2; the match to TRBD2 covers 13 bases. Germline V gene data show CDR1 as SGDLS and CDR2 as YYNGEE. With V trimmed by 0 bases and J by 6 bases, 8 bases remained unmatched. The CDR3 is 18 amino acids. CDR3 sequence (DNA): TGTGCCAGCAGCGTAGGGACTAGCGGGAGCCTTAGCCCCGGGGAGCTGTTTTTT. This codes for CASSVGTSGSLSPGELFF.

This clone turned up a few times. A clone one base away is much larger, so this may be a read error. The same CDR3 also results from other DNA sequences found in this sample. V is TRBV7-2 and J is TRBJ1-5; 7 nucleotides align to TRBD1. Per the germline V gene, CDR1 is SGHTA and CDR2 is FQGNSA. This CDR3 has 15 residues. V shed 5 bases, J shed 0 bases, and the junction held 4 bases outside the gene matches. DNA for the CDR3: TGTGCCAGCAGCGTACAGGGGTATAGCAATCAGCCCCAGCATTTT. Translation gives CASSVQGYSNQPQHF. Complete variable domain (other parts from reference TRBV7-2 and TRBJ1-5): GAGVSQSPSNKVTEKGKDVELRCDPISGHTALYWYRQSLGQGLEFLIYFQGNSAPDKSGLPSDRFSAERTGGSVSTLTIQRTQQEDSAVYLCASSVQGYSNQPQHFGDGTRLSIL.